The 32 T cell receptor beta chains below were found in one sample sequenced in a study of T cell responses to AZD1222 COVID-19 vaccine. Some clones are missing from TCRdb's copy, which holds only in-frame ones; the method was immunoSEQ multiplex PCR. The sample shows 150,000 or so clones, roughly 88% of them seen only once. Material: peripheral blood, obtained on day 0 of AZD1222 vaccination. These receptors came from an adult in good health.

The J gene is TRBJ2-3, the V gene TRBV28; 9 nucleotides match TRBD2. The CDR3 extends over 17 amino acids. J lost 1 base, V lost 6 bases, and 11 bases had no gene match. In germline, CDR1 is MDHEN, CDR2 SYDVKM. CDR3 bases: TGTGCCAGCAGGGCGTGGCGGGGGGGGGATGGCACAGATACGCAGTATTTT. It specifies CASRAWRGGDGTDTQYF.

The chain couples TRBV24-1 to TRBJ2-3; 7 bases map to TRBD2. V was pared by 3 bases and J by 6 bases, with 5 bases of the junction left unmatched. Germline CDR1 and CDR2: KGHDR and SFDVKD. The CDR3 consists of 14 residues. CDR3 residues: CATSDRREFDTQYF. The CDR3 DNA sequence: TGTGCCACCAGTGATAGGCGGGAGTTTGATACGCAGTATTTT.

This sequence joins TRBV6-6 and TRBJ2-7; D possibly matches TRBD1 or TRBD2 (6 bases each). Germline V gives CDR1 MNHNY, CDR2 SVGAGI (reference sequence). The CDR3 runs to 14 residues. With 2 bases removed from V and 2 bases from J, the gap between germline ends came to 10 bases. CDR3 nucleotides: TGTGCCAGCAGTTACGGTGGGGGGCCCTACGAGCAGTACTTC. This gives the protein CASSYGGGPYEQYF.

CDR3 nucleotide sequence: TGCGCCAGCAGCCAAGTTTGGGCAGGGTCCTACAATGAGCAGTTCTTC. Its translation is CASSQVWAGSYNEQFF. The chain joins TRBV4-1 to TRBJ2-1, with a weak D call TRBD1 (5 bases). CDR1 is MGHRA, CDR2 YSYEKL, per germline. This CDR3 spans 16 amino acids. V was clipped by 1 base and J by 1 base, with 11 bases between them.

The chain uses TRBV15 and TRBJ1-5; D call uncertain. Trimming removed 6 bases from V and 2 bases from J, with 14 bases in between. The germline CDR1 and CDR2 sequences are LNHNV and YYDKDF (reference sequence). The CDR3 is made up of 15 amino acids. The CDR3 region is CATRAAVLGNQPQHF. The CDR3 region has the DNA TGTGCCACCAGAGCGGCTGTTCTGGGCAATCAGCCCCAGCATTTT.

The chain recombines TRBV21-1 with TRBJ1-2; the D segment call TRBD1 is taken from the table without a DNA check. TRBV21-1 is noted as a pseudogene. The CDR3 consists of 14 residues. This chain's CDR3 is CASSKVSQGRGYTF. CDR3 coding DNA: TGTGCCAGCAGCAAAGTTAGCCAGGGTAGGGGCTACACCTTC.

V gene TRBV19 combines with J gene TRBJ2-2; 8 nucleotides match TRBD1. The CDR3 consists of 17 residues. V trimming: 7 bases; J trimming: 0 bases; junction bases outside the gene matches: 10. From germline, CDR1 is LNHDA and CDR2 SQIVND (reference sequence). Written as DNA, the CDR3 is TGTGCCAGTACCTATCTCCCAGGGGGCGCGAACACCGGGGAGCTGTTTTTT. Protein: CASTYLPGGANTGELFF.

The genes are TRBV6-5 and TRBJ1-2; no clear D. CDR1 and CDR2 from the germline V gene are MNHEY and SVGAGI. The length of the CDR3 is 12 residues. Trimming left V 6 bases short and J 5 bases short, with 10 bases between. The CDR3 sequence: CASRNGVYGYTF. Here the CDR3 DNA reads TGTGCCAGCAGAAACGGGGTGTATGGCTACACCTTC.

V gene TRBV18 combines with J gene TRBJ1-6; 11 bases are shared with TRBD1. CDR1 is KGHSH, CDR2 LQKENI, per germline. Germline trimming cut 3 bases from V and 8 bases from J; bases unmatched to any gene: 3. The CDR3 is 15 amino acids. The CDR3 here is CASSPSGQGDSPLHF. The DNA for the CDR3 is TGTGCCAGCTCACCGTCGGGACAGGGGGATTCACCCCTCCACTTT.

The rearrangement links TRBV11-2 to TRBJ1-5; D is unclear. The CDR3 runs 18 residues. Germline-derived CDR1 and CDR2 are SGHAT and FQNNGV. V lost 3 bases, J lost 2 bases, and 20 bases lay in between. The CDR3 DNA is TGTGCCAGCAGCTTTTCCGGGGTGGGGATCGGGGGCAATCAGCCCCAGCATTTT. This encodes CASSFSGVGIGGNQPQHF.

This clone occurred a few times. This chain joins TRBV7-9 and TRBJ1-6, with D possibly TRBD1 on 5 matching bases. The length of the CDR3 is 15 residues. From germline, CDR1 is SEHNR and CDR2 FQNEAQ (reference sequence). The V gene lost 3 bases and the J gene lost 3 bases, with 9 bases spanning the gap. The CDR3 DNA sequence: TGTGCCAGCAGCTTTTCGACAGTCTATAATTCACCCCTCCACTTT. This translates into CASSFSTVYNSPLHF. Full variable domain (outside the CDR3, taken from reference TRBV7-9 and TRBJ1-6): DTGVSQNPRHKITKRGQNVTFRCDPISEHNRLYWYRQTLGQGPEFLTYFQNEAQLEKSRLLSDRFSAERPKGSFSTLEIQRTEQGDSAMYLCASSFSTVYNSPLHFGNGTRLTVT.

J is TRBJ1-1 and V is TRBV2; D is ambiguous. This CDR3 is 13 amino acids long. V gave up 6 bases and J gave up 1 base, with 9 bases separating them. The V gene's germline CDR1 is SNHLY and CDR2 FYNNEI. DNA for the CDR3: TGTGCCAGCAGACCTTTAGGGAACACTGAAGCTTTCTTT. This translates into CASRPLGNTEAFF.

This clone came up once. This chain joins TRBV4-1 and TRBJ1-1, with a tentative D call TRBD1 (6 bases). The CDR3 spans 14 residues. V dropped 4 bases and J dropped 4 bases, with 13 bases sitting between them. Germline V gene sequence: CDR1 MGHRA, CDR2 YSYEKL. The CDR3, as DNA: TGCGCCAGCAGCCGTACCGGGGGGCTCACTGAAGCTTTCTTT. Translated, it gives CASSRTGGLTEAFF.

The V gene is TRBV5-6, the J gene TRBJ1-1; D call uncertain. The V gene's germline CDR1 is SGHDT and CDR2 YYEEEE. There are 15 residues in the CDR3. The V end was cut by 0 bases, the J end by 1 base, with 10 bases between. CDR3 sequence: CASSLGPLGNTEAFF. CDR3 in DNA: TGTGCCAGCAGCTTGGGACCGCTAGGGAACACTGAAGCTTTCTTT.

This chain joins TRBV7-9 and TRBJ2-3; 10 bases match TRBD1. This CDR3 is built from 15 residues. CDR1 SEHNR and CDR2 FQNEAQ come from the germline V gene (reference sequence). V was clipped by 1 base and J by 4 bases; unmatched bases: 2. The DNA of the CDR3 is TGTGCCAGCAGCTTAGGGGACAGGGGCCCAGATACGCAGTATTTT. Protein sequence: CASSLGDRGPDTQYF.

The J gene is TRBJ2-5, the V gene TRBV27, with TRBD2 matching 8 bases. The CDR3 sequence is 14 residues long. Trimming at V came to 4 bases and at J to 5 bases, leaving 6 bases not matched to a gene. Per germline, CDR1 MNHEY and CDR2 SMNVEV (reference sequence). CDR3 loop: CASSWAGTRETQYF. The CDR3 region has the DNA TGTGCCAGCAGTTGGGCCGGGACTAGGGAGACCCAGTACTTC.

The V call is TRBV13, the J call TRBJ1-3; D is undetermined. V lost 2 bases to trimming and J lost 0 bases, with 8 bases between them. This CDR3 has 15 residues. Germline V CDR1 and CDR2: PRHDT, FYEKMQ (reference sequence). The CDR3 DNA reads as TGTGCCAGCAGCTTATCGGCAGCCTCTGGAAACACCATATATTTT. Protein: CASSLSAASGNTIYF.

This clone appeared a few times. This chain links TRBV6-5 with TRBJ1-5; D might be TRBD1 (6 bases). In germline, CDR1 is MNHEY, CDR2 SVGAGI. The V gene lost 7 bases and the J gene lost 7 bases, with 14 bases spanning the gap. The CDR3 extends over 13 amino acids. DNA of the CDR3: TGTGCCAGCATCCAAAGGGGGGGACAGCCCCAGCATTTT. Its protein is CASIQRGGQPQHF.

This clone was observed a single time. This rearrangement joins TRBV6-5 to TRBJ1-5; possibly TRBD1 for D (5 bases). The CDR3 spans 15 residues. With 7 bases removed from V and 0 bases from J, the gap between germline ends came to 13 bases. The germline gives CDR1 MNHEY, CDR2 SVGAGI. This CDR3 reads CASTLWGSSNQPQHF. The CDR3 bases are TGTGCCAGCACTTTATGGGGCTCTAGCAATCAGCCCCAGCATTTT.

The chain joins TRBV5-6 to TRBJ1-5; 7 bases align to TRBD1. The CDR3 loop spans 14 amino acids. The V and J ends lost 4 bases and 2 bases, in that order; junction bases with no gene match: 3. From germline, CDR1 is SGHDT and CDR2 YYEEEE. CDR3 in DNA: TGTGCCAGCAGCAGAACAGGGGGCAATCAGCCCCAGCATTTT. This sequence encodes CASSRTGGNQPQHF.

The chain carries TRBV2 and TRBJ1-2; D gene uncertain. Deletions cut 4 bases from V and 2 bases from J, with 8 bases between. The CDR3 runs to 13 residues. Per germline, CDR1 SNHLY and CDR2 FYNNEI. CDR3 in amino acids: CASSVAENYGYTF. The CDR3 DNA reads TGTGCCAGCAGTGTTGCAGAGAACTATGGCTACACCTTC.

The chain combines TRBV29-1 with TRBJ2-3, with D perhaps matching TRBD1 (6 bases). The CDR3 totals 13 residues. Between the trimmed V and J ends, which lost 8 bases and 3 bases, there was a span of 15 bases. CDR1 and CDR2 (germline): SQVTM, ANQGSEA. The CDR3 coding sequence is TGCAGCACAGGGAGCACCCAGACAGATACGCAGTATTTT. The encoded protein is CSTGSTQTDTQYF.

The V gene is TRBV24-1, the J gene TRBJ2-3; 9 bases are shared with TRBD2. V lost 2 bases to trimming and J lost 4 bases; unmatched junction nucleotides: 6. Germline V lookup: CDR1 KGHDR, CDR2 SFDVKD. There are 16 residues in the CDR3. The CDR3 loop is CATSDWVSGGSDTQYF. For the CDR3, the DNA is TGTGCCACCAGTGATTGGGTTAGCGGGGGATCAGATACGCAGTATTTT.

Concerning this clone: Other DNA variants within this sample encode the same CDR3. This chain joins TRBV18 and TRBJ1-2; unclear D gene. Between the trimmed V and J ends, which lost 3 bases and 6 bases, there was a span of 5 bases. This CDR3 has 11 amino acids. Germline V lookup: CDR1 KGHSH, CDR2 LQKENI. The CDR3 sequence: CASSPGDGYTF. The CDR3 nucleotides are TGTGCCAGCTCACCCGGGGATGGCTACACCTTC.

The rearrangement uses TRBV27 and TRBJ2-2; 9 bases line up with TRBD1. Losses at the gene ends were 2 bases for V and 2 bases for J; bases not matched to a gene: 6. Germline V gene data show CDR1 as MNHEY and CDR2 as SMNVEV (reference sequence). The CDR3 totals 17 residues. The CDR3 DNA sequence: TGTGCCAGCAGTTTAGGAGGGGGACAGGGTAACACCGGGGAGCTGTTTTTT. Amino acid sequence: CASSLGGGQGNTGELFF.

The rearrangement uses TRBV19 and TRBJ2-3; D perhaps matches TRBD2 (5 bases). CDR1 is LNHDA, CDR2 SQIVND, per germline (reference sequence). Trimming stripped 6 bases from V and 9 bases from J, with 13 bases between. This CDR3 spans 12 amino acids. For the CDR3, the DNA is TGTGCCAGTAGGCCAAGGACGGGGACGCAGTATTTT. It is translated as CASRPRTGTQYF.

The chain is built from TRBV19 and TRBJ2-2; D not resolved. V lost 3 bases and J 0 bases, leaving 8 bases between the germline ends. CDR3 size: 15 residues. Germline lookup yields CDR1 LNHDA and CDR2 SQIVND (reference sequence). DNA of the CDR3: TGTGCCAGTAGTATCAGGACGGCGAACACCGGGGAGCTGTTTTTT. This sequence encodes CASSIRTANTGELFF.

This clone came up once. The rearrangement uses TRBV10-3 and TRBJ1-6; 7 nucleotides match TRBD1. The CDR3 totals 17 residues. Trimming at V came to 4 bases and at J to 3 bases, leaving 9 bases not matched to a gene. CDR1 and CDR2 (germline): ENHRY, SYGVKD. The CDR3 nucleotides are TGTGCCATCAGTGCCTCCCGGGGGGACAGCTATAATTCACCCCTCCACTTT. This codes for CAISASRGDSYNSPLHF.

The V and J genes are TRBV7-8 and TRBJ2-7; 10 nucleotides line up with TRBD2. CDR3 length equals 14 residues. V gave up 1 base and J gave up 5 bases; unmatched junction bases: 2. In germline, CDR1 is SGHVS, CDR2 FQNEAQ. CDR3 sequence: CASSLGLAGDEQYF. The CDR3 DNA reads TGTGCCAGCAGCTTAGGCCTAGCGGGAGACGAGCAGTACTTC.

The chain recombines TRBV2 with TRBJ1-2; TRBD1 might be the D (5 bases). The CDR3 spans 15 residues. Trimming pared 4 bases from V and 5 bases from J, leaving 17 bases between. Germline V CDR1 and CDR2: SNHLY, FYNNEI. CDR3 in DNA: TGTGCCAGCAGTGCTTCCGACAGATCTCGTTATGGCTACACCTTC. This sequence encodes CASSASDRSRYGYTF.

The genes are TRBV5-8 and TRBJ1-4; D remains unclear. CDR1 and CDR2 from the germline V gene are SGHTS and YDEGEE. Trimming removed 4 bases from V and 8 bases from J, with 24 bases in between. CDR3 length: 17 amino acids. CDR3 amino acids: CASSPIILPQLREKLFF. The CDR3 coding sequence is TGTGCCAGCAGCCCCATCATTCTCCCACAACTCCGCGAAAAACTGTTTTTT.

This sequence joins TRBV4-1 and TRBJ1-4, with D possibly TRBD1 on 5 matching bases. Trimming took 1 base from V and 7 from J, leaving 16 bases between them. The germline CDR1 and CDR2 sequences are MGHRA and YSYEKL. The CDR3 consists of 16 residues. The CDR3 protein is CASSQAGGLMGEKLFF. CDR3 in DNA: TGCGCCAGCAGCCAAGCCGGGGGACTGATGGGTGAAAAACTGTTTTTT.